The 6 T cell receptor beta chains reported below all come from one sample, sequenced in a study of tumor-infiltrating lymphocytes in localized non-small cell lung cancer. The table came from immunoSEQ multiplex PCR; TCRdb's copy has only in-frame clones and leaves some out. The sample carries over 14,000 clones, about four fifths recorded once. Sequences were obtained from lung tumor tissue. The receptors originated from a human donor with non-small cell lung cancer.

This chain links TRBV5-1 with TRBJ2-2, with 7 bases matching TRBD1. This CDR3 is 15 amino acids long. The germline CDR1 and CDR2 sequences are SGHRS and YFSETQ. With V trimmed by 5 bases and J by 5 bases, 9 bases remained unmatched. This chain's CDR3 is CASSPRGRPTGELFF. The CDR3 DNA is TGCGCCAGCAGTCCCAGGGGGAGACCTACCGGGGAGCTGTTTTTT.

The V call is TRBV6-5, the J call TRBJ1-1; D remains unclear. Germline V gene data show CDR1 as MNHEY and CDR2 as SVGAGI. CDR3 length: 14 amino acids. V lost 6 bases to trimming and J lost 4 bases, with 15 bases between them. The CDR3 DNA sequence: TGTGCCAGCAGCGTCCTAAGTGTTGGCACTGAAGCTTTCTTT. Translation: CASSVLSVGTEAFF.

This chain links TRBV6-6 with TRBJ2-7; D is perhaps TRBD1 or TRBD2 (7 bases each). CDR3 size: 13 residues. Trimming pared 6 bases from V and 3 bases from J, leaving 12 bases between. Germline values: CDR1 MNHNY, CDR2 SVGAGI (reference sequence). CDR3: CASRSGGDYEQYF. CDR3 sequence (DNA): TGTGCCAGCAGATCAGGGGGGGACTACGAGCAGTACTTC.

In this sample, this clone turned up once. The genes are TRBV15 and TRBJ2-7, with D possibly being TRBD1 or TRBD2 (5 bases each). Germline lookup yields CDR1 LNHNV and CDR2 YYDKDF (reference sequence). The CDR3 is 15 residues long. With 3 bases removed from V and 2 bases from J, the gap between germline ends came to 14 bases. The DNA for the CDR3 is TGTGCCACCAGCAGCGGGACGGCGGCCACCTACGAGCAGTACTTC. Its protein is CATSSGTAATYEQYF.

J is TRBJ2-3 and V is TRBV2; 11 bases map to TRBD2. Germline trimming cut 10 bases from V and 0 bases from J; bases unmatched to any gene: 6. Germline CDR1 is SNHLY and CDR2 is FYNNEI. This CDR3 is 15 amino acids long. CDR3 sequence reads: CATNRLAGSTDTQYF. For the CDR3, the DNA is TGTGCCACCAATCGACTAGCGGGGAGCACAGATACGCAGTATTTT.

The gene calls are TRBV9 and TRBJ2-3; D is possibly TRBD2 (5 bases). This CDR3 comprises 14 residues. Between the trimmed V and J ends, which lost 4 bases and 2 bases, there was a span of 11 bases. Germline V gives CDR1 SGDLS, CDR2 YYNGEE. This chain's CDR3 is CASSISGFTDTQYF. CDR3 coding DNA: TGTGCCAGCAGCATCAGCGGCTTCACAGATACGCAGTATTTT.